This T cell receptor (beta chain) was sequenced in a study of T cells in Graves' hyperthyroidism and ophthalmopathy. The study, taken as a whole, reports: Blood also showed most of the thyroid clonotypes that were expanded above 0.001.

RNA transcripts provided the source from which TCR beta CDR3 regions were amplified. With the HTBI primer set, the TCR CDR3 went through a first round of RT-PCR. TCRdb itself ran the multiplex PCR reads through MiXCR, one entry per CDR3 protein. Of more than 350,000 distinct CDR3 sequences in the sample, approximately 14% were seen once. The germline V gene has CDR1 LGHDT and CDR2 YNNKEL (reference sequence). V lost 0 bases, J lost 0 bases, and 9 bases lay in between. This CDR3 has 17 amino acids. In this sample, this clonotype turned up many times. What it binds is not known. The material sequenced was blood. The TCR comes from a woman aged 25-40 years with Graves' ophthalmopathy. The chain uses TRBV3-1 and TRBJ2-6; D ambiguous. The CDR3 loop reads CASSQETTISGANVLTF. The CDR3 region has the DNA TGTGCCAGCAGCCAAGAAACAACGATCTCTGGGGCCAACGTCCTGACTTTC.